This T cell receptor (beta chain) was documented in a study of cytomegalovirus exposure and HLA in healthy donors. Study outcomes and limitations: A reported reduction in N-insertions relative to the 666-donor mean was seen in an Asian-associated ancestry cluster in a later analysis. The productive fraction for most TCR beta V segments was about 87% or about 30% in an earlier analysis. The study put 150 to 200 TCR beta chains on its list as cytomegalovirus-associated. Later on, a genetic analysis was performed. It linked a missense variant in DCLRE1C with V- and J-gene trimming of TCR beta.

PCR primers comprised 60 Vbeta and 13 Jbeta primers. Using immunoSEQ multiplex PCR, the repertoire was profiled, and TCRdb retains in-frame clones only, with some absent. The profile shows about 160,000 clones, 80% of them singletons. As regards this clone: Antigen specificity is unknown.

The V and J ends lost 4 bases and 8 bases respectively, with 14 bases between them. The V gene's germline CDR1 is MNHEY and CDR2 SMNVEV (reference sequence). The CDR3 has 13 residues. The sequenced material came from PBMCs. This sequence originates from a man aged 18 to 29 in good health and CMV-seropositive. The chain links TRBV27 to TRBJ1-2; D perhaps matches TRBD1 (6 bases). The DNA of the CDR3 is TGTGCCAGCAGTTCGACACAGGGTGGAGGCTACACCTTC. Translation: CASSSTQGGGYTF.